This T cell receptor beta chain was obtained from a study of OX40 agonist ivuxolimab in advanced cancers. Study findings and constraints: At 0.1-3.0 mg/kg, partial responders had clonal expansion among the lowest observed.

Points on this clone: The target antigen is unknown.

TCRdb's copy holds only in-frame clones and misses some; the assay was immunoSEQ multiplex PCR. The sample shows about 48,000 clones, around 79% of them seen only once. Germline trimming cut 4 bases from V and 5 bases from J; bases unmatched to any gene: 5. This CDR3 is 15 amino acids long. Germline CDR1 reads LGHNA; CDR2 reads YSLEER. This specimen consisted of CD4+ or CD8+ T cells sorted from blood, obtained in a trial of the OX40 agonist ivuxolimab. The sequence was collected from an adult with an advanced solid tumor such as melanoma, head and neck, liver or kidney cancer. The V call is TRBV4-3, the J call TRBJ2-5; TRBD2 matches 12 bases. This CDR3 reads CASSRGLAGTETQYF. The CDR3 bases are TGCGCCAGCAGCCGAGGACTAGCGGGAACGGAGACCCAGTACTTC.